The source of this T cell receptor (beta chain) is a study of graft-versus-host responses after intestinal transplantation. Study information: Every one of the recipients received anti-thymocyte globulin induction and afterwards took tacrolimus and steroids for approximately three years. General study results and limits: Early post-transplant HvG declines tracked with peak circulating GvH clone levels.

This clone showed up just a few times. The CDR3 consists of 12 residues. V lost 1 base and J lost 7, with 8 bases in between. CDR1 and CDR2 from the germline V gene are SGHDT and YYEEEE. The study plated some 200,000 CFSE-labeled responders with some 200,000 irradiated, violet-dye-labeled stimulators. Profiled with immunoSEQ multiplex PCR; TCRdb holds only in-frame clones, not every one. In the table there are a few thousand clones, 29% of which are singletons. The V and J genes are TRBV5-6 and TRBJ1-1; possibly TRBD1 for D (5 bases). The specimen comprised alloreactive CD8+ T cells from a mixed lymphocyte reaction culture, sampled before transplantation. Subset: CFSE-low proliferating T cells sorted from approximately six-day pre-transplant mixed lymphocyte reaction (GvH or HvG direction). The clonotype was recovered from a human patient who was an organ donor for intestinal transplantation. Here the CDR3 DNA reads TGTGCCAGCAGCTTGTGGGGACTTGAAGCTTTCTTT. Encoded protein: CASSLWGLEAFF. Filled out from reference TRBV5-6 and TRBJ1-1, the complete variable domain reads DAGVTQSPTHLIKTRGQQVTLRCSPKSGHDTVSWYQQALGQGPQFIFQYYEEEERQRGNFPDRFSGHQFPNYSSELNVNALLLGDSALYLCASSLWGLEAFFGQGTRLTVV.